What follows are 14 T cell receptor beta chains derived from one specimen sequenced in a study of tissue T cells after allogeneic stem cell transplantation. Sample time point: mouse harvest day 7 after allogeneic transplant. Mouse grafts combined 10^7 T-cell-depleted bone marrow cells with 10^6 splenic CD5+ T cells. Method: immunoSEQ multiplex PCR; TCRdb's copy keeps in-frame clones and lacks some. The repertoire holds about 11,000 clones, with roughly two fifths as singletons. Material: skin. Receptors were obtained from a female BALB/c mouse given C57BL/6 T cells with graft-versus-host disease after an allogeneic hematopoietic cell transplant.

On this clone itself: Genes and germline are mouse. The read is 1 residue too short to cover the CDR3 end, so that end is filled in from the germline J gene. V and J are TRBV16 and TRBJ1-5; D call uncertain. With 5 bases removed from V and 2 bases from J, the gap between germline ends came to 4 bases. Per germline, CDR1 SGHSA and CDR2 FRNQAP. The CDR3 spans 12 residues. CDR3 sequence: CASSRDNQAPLF. CDR3 bases read: TGTGCAAGCAGCAGGGACAACCAGGCTCCGCTT.

Comment on this clone: Any gene name here is a mouse gene name. The read finishes 1 residue shy of the CDR3 end, and the germline J gene is used to complete it. This chain joins TRBV26 and TRBJ2-4, with D perhaps matching TRBD1 (5 bases). V was clipped by 3 bases and J by 0 bases, with 7 bases between them. Germline CDR1 KGHPV, CDR2 FQNQEV (reference sequence). This CDR3 comprises 14 residues. Incomplete CDR3 DNA: TGTGCCAGCAGTCTACAGGAGAGTCAAAACACCTTGTAC. It codes for CASSLQESQNTLY. The CDR3 as a whole reads CASSLQESQNTLYF.

In this sample, this clone turned up a few times. Genes and germline are mouse. The observed sequence ends 1 residue before the CDR3 terminus, with the missing tail filled in from the germline J gene. The J gene is TRBJ1-4, the V gene TRBV15, with D tentatively TRBD1 (6 bases). Germline assignment: CDR1 SGHND and CDR2 FRSKSL. CDR3 length: 12 amino acids. V was trimmed by 1 base and J by 11 bases, leaving 8 bases between them. CDR3 sequence reads: CASSLEGGRLFF. The DNA read from the CDR3 is TGTGCCAGCAGTTTAGAGGGGGGCAGATTATTT.

Regarding this clone: Gene names are mouse gene names. The read finishes 1 residue shy of the CDR3 end, and the germline J gene is used to complete it. The chain recombines TRBV15 with TRBJ2-3; no firm D call. The germline V gene encodes CDR1 SGHND and CDR2 FRSKSL. The CDR3 covers 12 residues. The V end was cut by 6 bases, the J end by 2 bases, with 6 bases between. The DNA read from the CDR3 is TGTGCCAGCAGGCTCAATGCAGAAACGCTGTAT. This translates into CASRLNAETLY. The complete CDR3 reads CASRLNAETLYF.

With regard to this clone: The listed genes are named as in mouse. The read halts 1 residue ahead of the CDR3 end, with the missing end drawn from the germline J gene. V usage is TRBV13-3 and J usage is TRBJ1-3; 8 bases line up with TRBD1. This CDR3 contains 13 residues. After removal of 1 base from V and 9 bases from J, the junction contained 3 bases not matched to a gene. Germline V gene lookup returns CDR1 NNHDY and CDR2 SYVADS. CDR3 DNA (partial): TGTGCCAGCAGTGATTTCAGGGGGCTTACGCTCTAT. This translates into CASSDFRGLTLY. The full CDR3 protein reads CASSDFRGLTLYF. Combining the CDR3 with reference TRBV13-3 and TRBJ1-3 gives the whole variable domain EAAVTQSPRSKVAVTGGKVTLSCHQTNNHDYMYWYRQDTGHGLRLIHYSYVADSTEKGDIPDGYKASRPSQENFSLILELASLSQTAVYFCASSDFRGLTLYFGEGSRLIVV.

This clone appeared a few times. The genes are named according to mouse. Read coverage stops 1 residue before the CDR3 terminus; the germline J gene supplies the remainder. The chain uses TRBV13-1 and TRBJ2-5; no reliable D call. V lost 0 bases to trimming and J lost 0 bases, with 5 bases between them. CDR3 length: 14 amino acids. CDR1 NSHNY and CDR2 SYGAGN come from the germline V gene. The CDR3 bases that were read are TGTGCCAGCAGTGATGTGGGAAACCAAGACACCCAGTAC. Translation: CASSDVGNQDTQY. The CDR3 in full is CASSDVGNQDTQYF.

For this clone: All gene names here are mouse names. The read ends 1 residue shy of where the CDR3 ends; the end is completed using the germline J gene. This specimen includes other DNA sequences encoding the same CDR3. This chain joins TRBV26 and TRBJ1-3; D gene ambiguous. The germline V gene encodes CDR1 KGHPV and CDR2 FQNQEV (reference sequence). The CDR3 has 14 residues. Between the trimmed V and J ends, which lost 3 bases and 0 bases, there was a span of 6 bases. The CDR3 loop is CASSLGNSGNTLYF. Incomplete CDR3 DNA: TGTGCCAGCAGTCTCGGGAATTCTGGAAATACGCTCTAT.

On this clone itself: Gene names and germline refer to mouse. The read ends 1 residue early relative to the CDR3; the germline J gene fills the gap. The same CDR3 also results from other DNA sequences found in this sample. The chain is built from TRBV26 and TRBJ2-1; D ambiguous. Between the trimmed V and J ends, which lost 2 bases and 1 base, there was a span of 3 bases. Germline V lookup: CDR1 KGHPV, CDR2 FQNQEV (reference sequence). The CDR3 is 13 residues long. CDR3 protein: CASSLQNYAEQFF. The DNA read from the CDR3 is TGTGCCAGCAGTCTGCAGAACTATGCTGAGCAGTTC.

About this clone: Mouse germline and gene names are used. The read terminates 1 residue ahead of where the CDR3 ends, so the germline J gene completes it. The genes are TRBV26 and TRBJ1-2; D uncertain. V lost 4 bases, J lost 1 base, and 4 bases lay in between. CDR1 is KGHPV, CDR2 FQNQEV, per germline (reference sequence). This CDR3 has 12 residues. The CDR3 bases that were read are TGTGCCAGCAGTCCACAAAACTCCGACTACACC. Residues: CASSPQNSDYT. The full CDR3 is CASSPQNSDYTF.

Remarks on this clone: Genes and germline come from the mouse. The read ends 1 residue early relative to the CDR3; the germline J gene fills the gap. The V call is TRBV2, the J call TRBJ2-3, with 8 bases that match TRBD1. Trimming took 3 bases from V and 0 from J; bases not matched to a gene: 2. This CDR3 comprises 15 residues. In germline, CDR1 is LGHNA, CDR2 YSYQKL. CDR3 sequence: CASSQGTGSAETLYF. The DNA read from the CDR3 is TGTGCCAGCAGCCAGGGGACAGGTAGTGCAGAAACGCTGTAT.

This clone was counted a single time. Gene names follow the mouse nomenclature. The read comes to an end 1 residue before the CDR3 does, leaving the germline J gene to fill in the end. Additional DNA sequences in this sample encode the identical CDR3. The chain uses TRBV26 and TRBJ2-5, with D uncertain. V was cut by 4 bases and J by 3 bases, with 8 bases left in between. Germline-derived CDR1 and CDR2 are KGHPV and FQNQEV (reference sequence). The CDR3 contains 13 residues. The sequenced CDR3 bases are TGTGCCAGCAGTCCTCGAGGTCAAGACACCCAGTAC. It is translated as CASSPRGQDTQY. The CDR3, in full, reads CASSPRGQDTQYF. Supplemented by reference TRBV26 and TRBJ2-5, the full variable domain reads NSKVIQTPRYLVKGQGQKAKMRCIPEKGHPVVFWYQQNKNNEFKFLINFQNQEVLQQIDMTEKRFSAECPSNSPCSLEIQSSEAGDSALYLCASSPRGQDTQYFGPGTRLLVL.

With respect to this clone: Gene names are mouse gene names. The missing CDR3 end, 1 residue past where the read stops, is filled in from the germline J gene. This chain uses TRBV3 with TRBJ2-2; no definite D call. Trimming shortened V by 5 bases and J by 0 bases, and 7 bases separated the two germline ends. The CDR3 is made up of 14 amino acids. Looked up from germline, CDR1 is SNHLY and CDR2 is FYNGKV (reference sequence). The DNA read from the CDR3 is TGTGCCAGCAGCCTTACTTCAAACACCGGGCAGCTCTAC. Translating gives CASSLTSNTGQLY. The entire CDR3 is CASSLTSNTGQLYF.

To note about this clone: Gene names refer to mouse genes. The missing CDR3 end, 1 residue past where the read stops, is filled in from the germline J gene. The chain has TRBV26 and TRBJ1-1, with D unclear. The CDR3 totals 13 residues. V was pared by 2 bases and J by 0 bases, with 4 bases between. Germline-derived CDR1 and CDR2 are KGHPV and FQNQEV (reference sequence). The CDR3 reads CASSLKQNTEVFF. Incomplete CDR3 DNA: TGTGCCAGCAGTCTGAAGCAGAACACAGAAGTCTTC.

Worth noting for this clone: A read error is possible here, since a much larger clone lies one base away. These gene names are mouse names. CDR3 DNA (partial): TGCTTCAGCAGACAGGGGGGCTCCGACTACACC. It is translated as CFSRQGGSDYT. The entire CDR3 is CFSRQGGSDYTF. The rearrangement uses TRBV23 and TRBJ1-2; TRBD1, as called in the table, went unchecked against the DNA. The observed sequence ends 1 residue before the CDR3 terminus, with the missing tail filled in from the germline J gene. The CDR3 is 12 amino acids. CDR1 is KGHTA and CDR2 is FQNQQP in the germline V gene.